These 21 T cell receptor beta chains came from one sample sequenced in a study of cytomegalovirus exposure and HLA in healthy donors (dated by TCRdb to the late 2010s). The library was made by the immunoSEQ multiplex PCR assay. The multiplex PCR relied on a mix of 60 forward primers for TCR Vbeta segments and 13 reverse primers for TCR Jbeta segments. The immuneACCESS repertoire file appears here via TCRdb, limited to in-frame rearrangements. These files lack a portion of the clones; in checked studies, under half of the deficit traces to unresolved V genes, and the cause of the others is not known. The sample table shows roughly 100,000 clones, and roughly three quarters are seen once. The ten largest account for approximately 10% of the sample. Material: PBMCs. Receptors were obtained from a woman aged 18-30 years in good health and CMV-seropositive.

This clone has more than one count but fewer than ten. A read error may account for a junction end that differs from germline. V usage is TRBV7-9 and J usage is TRBJ2-1, with D maybe TRBD1 (5 bases). Germline-derived CDR1 and CDR2 are SEHNR and FQNEAQ (reference sequence). This CDR3 has 12 amino acids. As DNA, the CDR3 is TGTTCCAGCAGACGCAGGGAAAATGAGCAGTTCTTC. It is translated as CSSRRRENEQFF.

The gene calls are TRBV2 and TRBJ1-2; unclear D gene. Germline CDR1 reads SNHLY; CDR2 reads FYNNEI. V gave up 7 bases and J gave up 2 bases, with 17 bases separating them. The CDR3 consists of 15 residues. CDR3 bases: TGTGCCAGCAAAGCCTCCGGGGTTGTAAACTATGGCTACACCTTC. Its translation: CASKASGVVNYGYTF.

This clone occurred once. This chain uses TRBV6-5 with TRBJ1-1; D may be TRBD1 (5 bases). This CDR3 has 13 amino acids. Germline V CDR1 and CDR2: MNHEY, SVGAGI. Deletions cut 7 bases from V and 7 bases from J, with 16 bases between. The CDR3 DNA reads as TGTGCCAGCAACCTAGCGGGGGATGGTGAAGCTTTCTTT. Protein sequence: CASNLAGDGEAFF.

The chain is built from TRBV7-2 and TRBJ2-7; D is perhaps TRBD1 (6 bases). Trimming shortened V by 4 bases and J by 1 base, and 11 bases separated the two germline ends. The CDR3 totals 14 residues. Germline lookup yields CDR1 SGHTA and CDR2 FQGNSA. The CDR3 loop reads CASSYGGQSYEQYF. The CDR3 coding sequence is TGTGCCAGCAGCTACGGTGGACAGTCCTACGAGCAGTACTTC.

This clone was detected only a few times. The chain combines TRBV9 with TRBJ2-7; 8 bases agree with TRBD2. The CDR3 runs to 15 residues. The germline V gene encodes CDR1 SGDLS and CDR2 YYNGEE. After removal of 0 bases from V and 3 bases from J, the junction contained 5 bases not matched to a gene. This CDR3 reads CASSVVAGGSYEQYF. CDR3 DNA sequence: TGTGCCAGCAGCGTAGTTGCGGGAGGTAGCTACGAGCAGTACTTC.

The chain recombines TRBV30 with TRBJ1-2, with D perhaps matching TRBD1 (5 bases). Trimming removed 3 bases at V and 1 base at J, with 9 bases between. In germline, CDR1 is GTSNPN, CDR2 SVGIG (reference sequence). The CDR3 is 13 residues long. The DNA for the CDR3 is TGTGCCTGGAGCAACGGACATAACTATGGCTACACCTTC. Protein: CAWSNGHNYGYTF.

In DNA form, the CDR3 reads TGTGCCAGCAGTGAAAGCCATGGCTACACCTTC. Protein: CASSESHGYTF. V gene TRBV6-1 combines with J gene TRBJ1-2; no definite D call. CDR3 length: 11 amino acids. From germline, CDR1 is MNHNS and CDR2 SASEGT. V lost 2 bases to trimming and J lost 6 bases, with 4 bases between them.

The rearrangement joins TRBV7-8 to TRBJ1-1; 7 bases line up with TRBD1. Germline V CDR1 and CDR2: SGHVS, FQNEAQ. This CDR3 comprises 14 residues. V lost 5 bases, J lost 1 base, and 4 bases stayed unmatched. The DNA for the CDR3 is TGTGCCAGCAGCCTAGGGACAGCGAACACTGAAGCTTTCTTT. Translated: CASSLGTANTEAFF.

The CDR3 DNA is TGTGCCAGTACTGCTCGAGGCGGGGGGCTCTCCTACAATGAGCAGTTCTTC. It translates to CASTARGGGLSYNEQFF. V is TRBV19 and J is TRBJ2-1, with 8 bases aligning to TRBD2. J gave up 0 bases and V 7 bases, and 11 bases lay outside the gene matches. CDR1 and CDR2 from the germline V gene are LNHDA and SQIVND (reference sequence). This CDR3 has 17 residues.

The chain links TRBV14 to TRBJ2-1; possibly TRBD2 for D (6 bases). Germline CDR1 SGHDN, CDR2 FVKESK. The V end lost 3 bases, the J end lost 3 bases, and 18 bases lay between the germline ends. The CDR3 runs 17 residues. The CDR3 bases are TGTGCCAGCAGCCAGCCCCGGCCAGCGGGCAACTACAATGAGCAGTTCTTC. As protein: CASSQPRPAGNYNEQFF.

Worth noting for this clone: This sample also contains other DNA sequences that code for the same CDR3. The chain recombines TRBV5-1 with TRBJ1-1; a possible D gene is TRBD1 (6 bases). Per germline, CDR1 SGHRS and CDR2 YFSETQ. V lost 2 bases and J 5 bases, leaving 16 bases between the germline ends. The CDR3 totals 15 residues. The CDR3 DNA reads TGCGCCAGCAGCTTCGGGCAGGGAGGGGGAACTGAAGCTTTCTTT. Translating it yields CASSFGQGGGTEAFF.

The V and J genes are TRBV18 and TRBJ1-2, with 9 nucleotides matching TRBD1. This CDR3 has 17 amino acids. The trim removed 3 bases at V and 7 bases at J, leaving 15 bases unmatched. Germline lookup yields CDR1 KGHSH and CDR2 LQKENI. The DNA of the CDR3 is TGTGCCAGCTCACCGACCCTCGAAATAAACAGGGGGCTTGGCTACACCTTC. This encodes CASSPTLEINRGLGYTF.

The chain recombines TRBV12-2 with TRBJ2-7; the table's D call of TRBD1 was not tested on the DNA. TRBV12-2 is recorded as a pseudogene. This CDR3 contains 20 residues. The CDR3 is CASRLARKGARSRVSYEQYF. DNA for the CDR3: TGTGCAAGTCGCTTAGCGCGTAAGGGGGCGAGGAGTCGGGTCTCCTACGAGCAGTACTTC.

V is TRBV6-1 and J is TRBJ2-3; TRBD2 might be the D (6 bases). The CDR3 consists of 15 residues. CDR1 and CDR2 (germline): MNHNS, SASEGT. V dropped 7 bases and J dropped 0 bases, with 14 bases sitting between them. CDR3 sequence: CASTGKGTSTDTQYF. The CDR3 coding sequence is TGTGCCAGCACCGGAAAGGGGACTAGCACAGATACGCAGTATTTT.

The V call is TRBV4-2, the J call TRBJ2-7, with 7 positions matching TRBD1. V lost 4 bases and J lost 2; bases outside the gene matches: 5. The CDR3 runs to 14 residues. Germline CDR1 LGHNA, CDR2 YNFKEQ. CDR3 loop: CASSPQGDTYEQYF. The CDR3 nucleotides are TGTGCCAGCAGCCCGCAGGGGGACACCTACGAGCAGTACTTC.

The chain has TRBV20-1 and TRBJ2-5; D remains unclear. Trimming took 2 bases from V and 2 from J, leaving 3 bases between them. This CDR3 is built from 11 residues. The germline V gene encodes CDR1 DFQATT and CDR2 SNEGSKA (reference sequence). The CDR3 DNA is TGCAGTGCTAGACGGCAAGAGACCCAGTACTTC. This gives the protein CSARRQETQYF.

This rearrangement joins TRBV7-3 to TRBJ2-2; possible D gene TRBD1, 5 bases. Germline V gene lookup returns CDR1 SGHTA and CDR2 FQGTGA. Trimming took off 5 bases at V and 6 bases at J, with 16 bases between the two ends. CDR3 size: 15 residues. CDR3: CASSPDSPSAGELFF. CDR3 nucleotides: TGTGCCAGCAGCCCCGACAGCCCTAGTGCCGGGGAGCTGTTTTTT.

The rearrangement uses TRBV7-3 and TRBJ2-4; weak D call: TRBD2 (6 bases). CDR1 SGHTA and CDR2 FQGTGA come from the germline V gene. V lost 5 bases, J lost 7 bases, and 12 bases lay in between. This CDR3 region has 13 residues. The chain's CDR3 is CASSLARDNIQYF. For the CDR3, the DNA is TGTGCCAGCAGCCTAGCGAGGGATAACATTCAGTACTTC.

The chain links TRBV7-9 to TRBJ1-1, with D tentatively TRBD1 (6 bases). The germline gives CDR1 SEHNR, CDR2 FQNEAQ (reference sequence). The germline V and J ends were trimmed by 4 bases and 6 bases, with 12 bases remaining between them. This CDR3 has 13 residues. CDR3 DNA sequence: TGTGCCAGCAGCTCCAGGGGCGCGCCTGAAGCTTTCTTT. Its translation: CASSSRGAPEAFF.

The chain couples TRBV18 to TRBJ2-7; D might be TRBD1 (6 bases). Trimming took off 1 base at V and 3 bases at J, with 16 bases between the two ends. The CDR3 is 16 residues long. Germline lookup yields CDR1 KGHSH and CDR2 LQKENI. The CDR3: CASSPLPGTTNYEQYF. As DNA, the CDR3 is TGTGCCAGCTCACCACTCCCCGGGACAACAAACTACGAGCAGTACTTC.

The DNA of the CDR3 is TGTGCCATCAGGCCGGGACAGGGATACATGAACACTGAAGCTTTCTTT. Protein product: CAIRPGQGYMNTEAFF. The chain recombines TRBV10-3 with TRBJ1-1; 9 bases are shared with TRBD1. Germline V gene data show CDR1 as ENHRY and CDR2 as SYGVKD. J lost 0 bases, V lost 6 bases, and 8 bases had no gene match. The CDR3 runs to 16 residues.